A selection of T cell receptor beta chains follows, all from one sample in a study of CD8+ T cells in alopecia areata. Sequencing was performed with immunoSEQ multiplex PCR; in TCRdb, only in-frame clones are kept and a portion is missing. This sample has 120,000 or so clones, with approximately 60% found just once. Sequenced material: CD4+ T cells sorted from blood, taken at week 4, from a patient treated with tofacitinib. The receptors stem from a human donor with alopecia areata. CDR3s include the opening cysteine and the closing phenylalanine or tryptophan. The order of the fields is J gene, V gene, CDR3 protein.

TRBJ2-5	TRBV4-2	CASSPGGSEETQYF
TRBJ1-2	TRBV29-1	CSVEDRDVYGYTF
TRBJ1-2	TRBV29-1	CSVSIRGDGYTF
TRBJ2-3	TRBV9	CASSVLSGGAGTDTQYF
TRBJ1-4	TRBV29-1	CSVEDLTGDEKLFF
TRBJ2-3	TRBV4-3	CASSQAGTDTQYF
TRBJ1-2	TRBV29-1	CSVQGVDGYTF
TRBJ1-1	TRBV15	CATSRDFQGLEAFF
TRBJ2-5	TRBV30	CAWSVGETQYF
TRBJ1-1	TRBV19	CASSPRQGRREAFF
TRBJ1-2	TRBV5-6	CASSDRTGIYGYTF
TRBJ2-7	TRBV29-1	CSFRTGPGEQYF
TRBJ2-5	TRBV25-1	CASRDRGEETQYF
TRBJ2-6	TRBV10-2	CASNLLTALGGANVLTF
TRBJ2-5	TRBV7-9	CASSLVAVSGQDQETQYF
TRBJ2-3	TRBV5-1	CASSLVGKETDTQYF
TRBJ1-1	TRBV4-3	CASSQEDGTEAFF
TRBJ2-7	TRBV9	CASSMDERRGSEQYF
TRBJ2-4	TRBV5-1	CASSPEGNIQYF
TRBJ2-3	TRBV27	CASSMGLAADTQYF
TRBJ2-5	TRBV9	CASSPRRSLSGTQYF
TRBJ1-2	TRBV28	CASRQGAAYGYTF
TRBJ1-1	TRBV2	CASSPGTGYPEAFF
TRBJ2-3	TRBV25-1	CASSDRLTTSTQYF
TRBJ2-3	TRBV7-8	CASSLGGVSTDTQYF
TRBJ2-1	TRBV6-1	CASRSGTGVNEQFF
TRBJ2-7	TRBV7-2	CASSLTRASRGTSYEQYF
TRBJ1-2	TRBV29-1	CSTTVGDGYTF
TRBJ1-5	TRBV4-2	CASSLRGGTNQPQHF
TRBJ2-1	TRBV6-5	CASRRTGNEQFF
TRBJ2-7	TRBV27	CASIHGDYSYEQYF
TRBJ2-1	TRBV7-9	CASSLEGWEQFF
TRBJ2-3	TRBV2	CASTRRSTDTQYF
TRBJ1-3	TRBV11-2	CASRSAEDTIYF
TRBJ2-4	TRBV4-2	CASSQIGENIQYF
TRBJ2-7	TRBV7-2	CASSLGAGAHEQYF
TRBJ1-2	TRBV29-1	CSVEDVYRGSYGYTF
TRBJ1-3	TRBV29-1	CSVEDPGQGNTIYF
TRBJ2-5	TRBV2	CASSLQASKETQYF
TRBJ1-1	TRBV7-2	CASSLWEATEAFF
TRBJ2-3	TRBV7-3	CASSLSADTQYF
TRBJ2-5	TRBV7-2	CASSPGQGEETQYF
TRBJ2-5	TRBV5-1	CASRRAAGEETQYF
TRBJ2-3	TRBV15	CATSRRTDTQYF
TRBJ2-1	TRBV5-6	CASSTQGYNEQFF
TRBJ2-1	TRBV7-8	CASSFRRGPMNEQFF
TRBJ2-1	TRBV9	CASSPGQGGAGEQFF
TRBJ2-2	TRBV23-1	CASRWTSGRLRTGELFF
TRBJ2-1	TRBV9	CASSVELAGDSYNEQFF
TRBJ2-5	TRBV5-1	CASSLREETQYF
TRBJ2-2	TRBV7-2	CASSLERSMTGELFF
TRBJ2-7	TRBV9	CASSDPGVREQYF
TRBJ2-7	TRBV6-6	CASSDRTAYEQYF
TRBJ2-3	TRBV29-1	CSAWNSEGTDTQYF
TRBJ2-4	TRBV18	CASSPVAGNLAKNIQYF